The 27 T cell receptor beta chains listed next were all sequenced from one sample in a study of neurological immune-mediated disorders. One entry per CDR3 protein results from TCRdb running MiXCR on the 5' RACE reads. This sample has 55,000 to 80,000 distinct CDR3 sequences; approximately 15% occur once, and the top ten carry around 4.3%. Time point reported: longitudinal time-point 1 (baseline). The sample consisted of PBMCs. These TCRs come from a female donor with HTLV-1-associated myelopathy (HAM/TSP).

The sample holds many counts of this clonotype. The V call is TRBV28, the J call TRBJ1-6; D not resolved. The germline CDR1 and CDR2 sequences are MDHEN and SYDVKM. CDR3 length equals 15 residues. V was pared by 3 bases and J by 5 bases, with 11 bases between. CDR3 sequence reads: CASSFLDGNNSPLHF. As DNA, the CDR3 is TGTGCCAGCAGTTTCCTCGACGGTAATAATTCACCCCTCCACTTT.

This clonotype was recorded at least ten times. The chain has TRBV24-1 and TRBJ1-5; tentative D call: TRBD1 (5 bases). This CDR3 region has 16 residues. V was shortened by 7 bases and J by 2 bases, with 17 bases between the two germline ends. Germline CDR1 reads KGHDR; CDR2 reads SFDVKD. This CDR3 reads CATSDSREGRNQPQHF. CDR3 coding DNA: TGTGCCACCAGCGACAGTAGGGAAGGGCGCAATCAGCCCCAGCATTTT.

This clonotype was detected ten times or more. The chain has TRBV11-2 and TRBJ2-3; 9 nucleotides align to TRBD1. This CDR3 is built from 16 residues. Germline CDR1 reads SGHAT; CDR2 reads FQNNGV. With 5 bases clipped from V and 6 bases from J, the junction kept 12 bases outside the gene matches. CDR3 coding DNA: TGTGCCAGCAGCCGGTACAGGGGGCAGGGTATTGATACGCAGTATTTT. It translates to CASSRYRGQGIDTQYF.

The table lists this clonotype with many counts. The chain employs TRBV28 and TRBJ2-7, with 8 bases aligning to TRBD1. V lost 5 bases, J lost 3 bases, and 9 bases stayed unmatched. The CDR3 consists of 15 residues. Germline values: CDR1 MDHEN, CDR2 SYDVKM. The CDR3 spells CASSRTMTGDYEQYF. CDR3 DNA sequence: TGTGCCAGCAGTCGTACTATGACAGGGGACTACGAGCAGTACTTC.

The sample holds many counts of this clonotype. CDR3 DNA sequence: TGTGCCAGCAGGCACGGGTCGGACACCGGGGAGCTGTTTTTT. It is translated as CASRHGSDTGELFF. The J gene is TRBJ2-2, the V gene TRBV3-1, with unresolved D. Trimming removed 6 bases from V and 3 bases from J, with 11 bases in between. CDR1 is LGHDT and CDR2 is YNNKEL in the germline V gene (reference sequence). The length of the CDR3 is 14 residues.

There are many counts of this clonotype. The V and J genes are TRBV6-5 and TRBJ2-1; D is unresolved. Germline V lookup: CDR1 MNHEY, CDR2 SVGAGI. V dropped 4 bases and J dropped 5 bases, with 12 bases sitting between them. This CDR3 has 14 residues. The chain's CDR3 is CASSLARRNNEQFF. Here the CDR3 DNA reads TGTGCCAGCAGTTTGGCCAGGCGGAACAATGAGCAGTTCTTC.

This clonotype was counted ten times or more. The gene calls are TRBV20-1 and TRBJ2-3, with 10 bases identical to TRBD2. The CDR3 has 15 residues. V gave up 1 base and J gave up 2 bases; unmatched junction bases: 3. Looked up from germline, CDR1 is DFQATT and CDR2 is SNEGSKA (reference sequence). CDR3 protein: CSARVSGGYTDTQYF. The CDR3 DNA reads as TGCAGTGCTAGAGTTAGCGGGGGGTACACAGATACGCAGTATTTT.

This clonotype was recorded at least ten times. The chain combines TRBV29-1 with TRBJ2-1; D not certain. Trimming shortened V by 5 bases and J by 0 bases, and 17 bases separated the two germline ends. The CDR3 has 16 amino acids. CDR1 SQVTM and CDR2 ANQGSEA come from the germline V gene. The CDR3 region is CSVLPPGSLSYNEQFF. The CDR3 bases are TGCAGCGTTCTTCCCCCAGGCTCCCTCTCCTACAATGAGCAGTTCTTC.

At least ten counts were recorded for this clonotype. The chain has TRBV29-1 and TRBJ1-1; D unclear. The CDR3 is 13 residues long. Germline V lookup: CDR1 SQVTM, CDR2 ANQGSEA. Trimming took off 5 bases at V and 8 bases at J, with 18 bases between the two ends. CDR3 coding DNA: TGCAGCGTTTCCCCTAATAGGGCAGTAGAAGCTTTCTTT. Encoded protein: CSVSPNRAVEAFF.

This clonotype was observed many times. The chain recombines TRBV28 with TRBJ2-7, with D hard to call. The CDR3 is made up of 11 amino acids. Germline CDR1 reads MDHEN; CDR2 reads SYDVKM. Trimming removed 3 bases from V and 4 bases from J, with 4 bases in between. The DNA for the CDR3 is TGTGCCAGCAGTTTCTGGTACGAGCAGTACTTC. Translation gives CASSFWYEQYF. Variable domain in full (rest from reference TRBV28 and TRBJ2-7): DVKVTQSSRYLVKRTGEKVFLECVQDMDHENMFWYRQDPGLGLRLIYFSYDVKMKEKGDIPEGYSVSREKKERFSLILESASTNQTSMYLCASSFWYEQYFGPGTRLTVT.

The gene calls are TRBV5-1 and TRBJ2-7; TRBD1 matches 10 bases. CDR1 and CDR2 from the germline V gene are SGHRS and YFSETQ. The ends lost 3 bases at V and 7 bases at J; junction bases unmatched: 7. The length of the CDR3 is 14 residues. CDR3 sequence reads: CASSSGQGGFEQYF. DNA for the CDR3: TGCGCCAGCAGCTCCGGACAGGGGGGGTTTGAGCAGTACTTC.

The chain has TRBV5-1 and TRBJ1-5; 9 bases agree with TRBD1. The CDR3 length is 17 residues. In germline, CDR1 is SGHRS, CDR2 YFSETQ. The ends lost 3 bases at V and 7 bases at J; junction bases unmatched: 14. CDR3 nucleotides: TGCGCCAGCAGCTATCTTCCTCCGGGACAGGGACGGCAGCCCCAGCATTTT. As protein: CASSYLPPGQGRQPQHF.

This clonotype was recorded many times. The chain combines TRBV4-2 with TRBJ2-3; no firm D call. CDR1 and CDR2 (germline): LGHNA, YNFKEQ. The CDR3 consists of 12 residues. The ends were cut back, 0 bases at V and 7 bases at J, with 5 bases in the middle. CDR3 nucleotides: TGTGCCAGCAGCCAAGAGGGTTATACGCAGTATTTT. Its translation is CASSQEGYTQYF.

This clonotype has at least ten counts. V and J are TRBV15 and TRBJ2-3, with D hard to call. V gave up 4 bases and J gave up 6 bases, with 5 bases separating them. CDR1 and CDR2 (germline): LNHNV, YYDKDF (reference sequence). The CDR3 consists of 11 residues. The CDR3 loop reads CATSNRDTQYF. The CDR3 coding sequence is TGTGCCACCAGCAATCGCGATACGCAGTATTTT.

This clonotype showed up just a few times. This chain uses TRBV5-1 with TRBJ2-7; D might be TRBD2 (5 bases). Trimming removed 2 bases at V and 2 bases at J, with 11 bases between. CDR3 length: 14 amino acids. CDR1 and CDR2 from the germline V gene are SGHRS and YFSETQ. In DNA, the CDR3 is TGCGCCAGCAGCTTTTCCGGGGTTCCCTACGAGCAGTACTTC. It is translated as CASSFSGVPYEQYF. Combining the CDR3 with reference TRBV5-1 and TRBJ2-7 gives the whole variable domain KAGVTQTPRYLIKTRGQQVTLSCSPISGHRSVSWYQQTPGQGLQFLFEYFSETQRNKGNFPGRFSGRQFSNSRSEMNVSTLELGDSALYLCASSFSGVPYEQYFGPGTRLTVT.

In this sample, this clonotype turned up many times. V usage is TRBV6-2 or TRBV6-3 and J usage is TRBJ2-2; a weak D match, TRBD2 (6 bases). CDR3 length: 15 amino acids. V was pared by 0 bases and J by 5 bases, with 10 bases between. Per the germline V gene, CDR1 is MNHEY and CDR2 is SVGEGT. CDR3 sequence: CASSYSGRGTGELFF. The CDR3 region has the DNA TGTGCCAGCAGTTACTCGGGTCGGGGGACCGGGGAGCTGTTTTTT.

This chain connects TRBV6-5 to TRBJ2-3, with no clear D. The CDR3 contains 14 residues. Germline V gene lookup returns CDR1 MNHEY and CDR2 SVGAGI. V was trimmed by 8 bases and J by 4 bases, leaving 16 bases between them. The CDR3 DNA reads TGTGCCAGCGGATTCACCCGCTGGGCAGATACGCAGTATTTT. Protein product: CASGFTRWADTQYF.

This clonotype was recorded at least ten times. This chain connects TRBV10-3 to TRBJ2-3; weak D call: TRBD2 (6 bases). This CDR3 spans 14 amino acids. V dropped 8 bases and J dropped 2 bases, with 14 bases sitting between them. CDR1 and CDR2 (germline): ENHRY, SYGVKD. The CDR3 is CAISGSGYTDTQYF. The CDR3 DNA is TGTGCCATCTCGGGCAGCGGGTACACAGATACGCAGTATTTT.

This clonotype was recorded many times. V and J are TRBV24-1 and TRBJ1-5, with a weak D call TRBD1 (5 bases). The CDR3 is 20 amino acids. V was clipped by 4 bases and J by 3 bases, with 27 bases between them. Germline CDR1 is KGHDR and CDR2 is SFDVKD. The CDR3 coding sequence is TGTGCCACCAGTGACCCTCGGGACCCCCCGCTTGGGGGGTTCAATCAGCCCCAGCATTTT. As protein: CATSDPRDPPLGGFNQPQHF.

The table lists this clonotype with many counts. The rearrangement links TRBV5-1 to TRBJ2-2; 11 nucleotides agree with TRBD1. Trimming cost V 4 bases and J 4 bases; bases outside gene matches: 3. The CDR3 is 15 residues long. The germline V gene encodes CDR1 SGHRS and CDR2 YFSETQ. CDR3 in DNA: TGCGCCAGCAGCGGACAGGGGGCTGGCACCGGGGAGCTGTTTTTT. It translates to CASSGQGAGTGELFF.

This clonotype was counted ten times or more. The J gene is TRBJ1-5, the V gene TRBV6-5; maybe TRBD1 (6 bases). This CDR3 has 15 amino acids. V was trimmed by 6 bases and J by 5 bases, leaving 17 bases between them. The germline CDR1 and CDR2 sequences are MNHEY and SVGAGI. The CDR3 nucleotides read TGTGCCAGCAGCGCCTACCAGGGGAAGGATCAGCCCCAGCATTTT. It codes for CASSAYQGKDQPQHF.

This clonotype was counted many times. V gene TRBV5-6 combines with J gene TRBJ2-5; no clear D gene. The length of the CDR3 is 13 residues. Per the germline V gene, CDR1 is SGHDT and CDR2 is YYEEEE. Trimming shortened V by 5 bases and J by 5 bases, and 13 bases separated the two germline ends. CDR3 loop: CASRLGPRETQYF. In nucleotides, the CDR3 is TGTGCCAGCAGATTAGGGCCCCGGGAGACCCAGTACTTC.

Of note for this clonotype: Its ends do not fully match the called genes, so a read error is possible. This chain joins TRBV5-1 and TRBJ2-2; 7 bases match TRBD1. The CDR3 runs 15 residues. The germline CDR1 and CDR2 sequences are SGHRS and YFSETQ. The CDR3 nucleotides are TGCGCCAGCAGCGAGGGGGCCGTGAACACTGGGGAGCTGTTTTTT. Its protein product is CASSEGAVNTGELFF.

The table lists this clonotype with a few counts. This chain links TRBV2 with TRBJ2-1, with D unclear. The CDR3 consists of 14 residues. Trimming stripped 6 bases from V and 3 bases from J, with 12 bases between. The V gene's germline CDR1 is SNHLY and CDR2 FYNNEI. The CDR3 nucleotides are TGTGCCAGCAGCATGGGTAGGGACTACAATGAGCAGTTCTTC. Its translation: CASSMGRDYNEQFF.

The genes are TRBV5-1 and TRBJ2-7; D is unresolved. CDR3 length: 14 residues. With 0 bases removed from V and 3 bases from J, the gap between germline ends came to 10 bases. In germline, CDR1 is SGHRS, CDR2 YFSETQ. The CDR3 protein is CASSLVGGSYEQYF. In nucleotides, the CDR3 is TGCGCCAGCAGCTTGGTTGGCGGTAGCTACGAGCAGTACTTC. The full variable domain, with the rest looked up from reference TRBV5-1 and TRBJ2-7, is KAGVTQTPRYLIKTRGQQVTLSCSPISGHRSVSWYQQTPGQGLQFLFEYFSETQRNKGNFPGRFSGRQFSNSRSEMNVSTLELGDSALYLCASSLVGGSYEQYFGPGTRLTVT.

This clonotype occurred many times. The chain is built from TRBV6-5 and TRBJ1-1; 8 bases are a match to TRBD1. Trimming cost V 2 bases and J 4 bases; bases outside gene matches: 12. This CDR3 is built from 17 residues. In germline, CDR1 is MNHEY, CDR2 SVGAGI. CDR3 DNA: TGTGCCAGCAGTTACCCAATTGGACAGGGAGGTAGCACTGAAGCTTTCTTT. Protein product: CASSYPIGQGGSTEAFF.

The count of this clonotype is one. The CDR3 nucleotides read TGTGCCACCAACCACGGGGCGGATAATGAAAAACTGTTTTTT. Translated, it gives CATNHGADNEKLFF. The chain uses TRBV10-3 and TRBJ1-4; the D gene is possibly TRBD1 (5 bases). Trimming took off 10 bases at V and 4 bases at J, with 16 bases between the two ends. CDR3 length: 14 amino acids. CDR1 is ENHRY and CDR2 is SYGVKD in the germline V gene.